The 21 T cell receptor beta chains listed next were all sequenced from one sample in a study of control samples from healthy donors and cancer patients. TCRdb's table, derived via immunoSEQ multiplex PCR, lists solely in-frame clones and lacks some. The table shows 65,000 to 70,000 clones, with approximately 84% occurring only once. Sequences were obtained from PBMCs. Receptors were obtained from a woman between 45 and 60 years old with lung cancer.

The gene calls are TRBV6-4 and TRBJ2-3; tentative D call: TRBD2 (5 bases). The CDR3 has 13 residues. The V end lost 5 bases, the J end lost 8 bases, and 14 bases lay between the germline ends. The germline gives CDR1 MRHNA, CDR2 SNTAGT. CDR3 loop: CASSPSPEGTQYF. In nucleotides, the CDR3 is TGTGCCAGCAGTCCCTCCCCAGAGGGTACGCAGTATTTT.

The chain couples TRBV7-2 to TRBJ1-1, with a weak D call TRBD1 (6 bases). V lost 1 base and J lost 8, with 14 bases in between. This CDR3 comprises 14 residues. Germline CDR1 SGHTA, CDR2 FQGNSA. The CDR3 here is CASSLGGAMEEAFF. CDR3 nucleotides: TGTGCCAGCAGCTTAGGGGGGGCAATGGAAGAAGCTTTCTTT.

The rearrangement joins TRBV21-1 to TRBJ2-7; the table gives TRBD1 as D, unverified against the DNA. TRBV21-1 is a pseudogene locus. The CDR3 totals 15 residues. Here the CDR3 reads CASSKADRVFYEQYF. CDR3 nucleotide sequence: TGTGCCAGCAGCAAAGCGGACAGGGTCTTCTACGAGCAGTACTTC.

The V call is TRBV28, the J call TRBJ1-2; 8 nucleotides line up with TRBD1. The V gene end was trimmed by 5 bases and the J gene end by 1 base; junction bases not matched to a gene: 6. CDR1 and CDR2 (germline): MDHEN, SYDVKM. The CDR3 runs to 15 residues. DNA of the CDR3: TGTGCCAGCAGTCCAGGGGGCAGTAGTAACTATGGCTACACCTTC. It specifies CASSPGGSSNYGYTF.

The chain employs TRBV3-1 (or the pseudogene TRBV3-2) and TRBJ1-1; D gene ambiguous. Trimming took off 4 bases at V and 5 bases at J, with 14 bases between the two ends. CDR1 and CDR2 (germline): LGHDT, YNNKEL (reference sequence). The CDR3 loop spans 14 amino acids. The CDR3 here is CASSPSWQQTEAFF. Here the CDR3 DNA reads TGTGCCAGCAGCCCCTCCTGGCAGCAGACTGAAGCTTTCTTT.

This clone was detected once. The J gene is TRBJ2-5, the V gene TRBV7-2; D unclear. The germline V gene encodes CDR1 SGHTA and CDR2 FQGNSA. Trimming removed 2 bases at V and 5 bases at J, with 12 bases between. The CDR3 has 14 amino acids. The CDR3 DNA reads TGTGCCAGCAGCTTAAGGGCAGGCTTGGAGACCCAGTACTTC. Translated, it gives CASSLRAGLETQYF.

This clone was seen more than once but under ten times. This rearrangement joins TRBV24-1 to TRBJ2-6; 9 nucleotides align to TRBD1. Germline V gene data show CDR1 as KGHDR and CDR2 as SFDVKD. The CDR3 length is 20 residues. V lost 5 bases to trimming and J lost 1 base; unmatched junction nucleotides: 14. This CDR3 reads CATSGPTLPGTGSGANVLTF. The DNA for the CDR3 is TGTGCCACCAGTGGACCCACCCTTCCCGGGACAGGGTCTGGGGCCAACGTCCTGACTTTC.

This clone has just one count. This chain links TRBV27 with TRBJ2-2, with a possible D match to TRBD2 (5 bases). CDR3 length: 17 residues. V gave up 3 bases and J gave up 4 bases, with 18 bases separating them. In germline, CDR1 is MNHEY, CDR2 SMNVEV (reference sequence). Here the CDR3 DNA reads TGTGCCAGCAGTTTTAGCGCGACTTTTGGGAGCACCGGGGAGCTGTTTTTT. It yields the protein CASSFSATFGSTGELFF.

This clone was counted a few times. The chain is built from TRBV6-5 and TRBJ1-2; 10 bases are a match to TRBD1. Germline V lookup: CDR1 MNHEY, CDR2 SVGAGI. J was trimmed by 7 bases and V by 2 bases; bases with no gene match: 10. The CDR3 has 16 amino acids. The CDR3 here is CASSYHRDRGKVGYTF. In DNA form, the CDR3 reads TGTGCCAGCAGTTACCATAGGGACAGGGGAAAGGTTGGCTACACCTTC.

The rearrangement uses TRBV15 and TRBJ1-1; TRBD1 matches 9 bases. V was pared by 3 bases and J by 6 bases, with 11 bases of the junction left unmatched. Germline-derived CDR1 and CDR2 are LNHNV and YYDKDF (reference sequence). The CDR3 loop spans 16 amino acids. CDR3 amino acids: CATSRTGTGILAEAFF. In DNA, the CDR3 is TGTGCCACCAGCAGGACCGGGACAGGGATACTTGCTGAAGCTTTCTTT.

CDR3 sequence reads: CASSLDTLNTEAFF. DNA for the CDR3: TGTGCCAGCAGCTTGGACACTCTGAACACTGAAGCTTTCTTT. The gene calls are TRBV5-5 and TRBJ1-1, with D hard to call. The CDR3 sequence is 14 residues long. V lost 0 bases and J 0 bases, leaving 6 bases between the germline ends. CDR1 SGHKS and CDR2 YYEKEE come from the germline V gene (reference sequence).

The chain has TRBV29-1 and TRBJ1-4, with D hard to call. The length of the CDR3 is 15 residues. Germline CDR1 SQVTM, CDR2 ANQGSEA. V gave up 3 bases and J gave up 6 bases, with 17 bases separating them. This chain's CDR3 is CSVDLAGDLDEKLFF. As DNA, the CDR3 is TGCAGCGTTGATTTGGCAGGAGATTTGGATGAAAAACTGTTTTTT.

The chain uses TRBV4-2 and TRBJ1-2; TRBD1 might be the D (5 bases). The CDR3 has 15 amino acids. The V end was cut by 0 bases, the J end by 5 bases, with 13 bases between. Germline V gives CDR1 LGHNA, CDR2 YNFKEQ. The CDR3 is CASSQDRGGSYGYTF. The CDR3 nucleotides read TGTGCCAGCAGCCAAGATAGGGGAGGGAGTTATGGCTACACCTTC.

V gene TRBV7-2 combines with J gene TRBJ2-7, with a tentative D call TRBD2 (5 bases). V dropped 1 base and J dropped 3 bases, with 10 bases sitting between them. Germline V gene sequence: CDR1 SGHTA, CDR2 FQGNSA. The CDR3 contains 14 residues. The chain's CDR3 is CASSLVSRDYEQYF. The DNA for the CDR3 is TGTGCCAGCAGCTTAGTGTCCCGGGACTACGAGCAGTACTTC.

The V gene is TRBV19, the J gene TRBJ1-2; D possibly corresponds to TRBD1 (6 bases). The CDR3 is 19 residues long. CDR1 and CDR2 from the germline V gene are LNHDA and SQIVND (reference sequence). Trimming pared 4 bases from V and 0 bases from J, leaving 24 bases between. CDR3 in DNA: TGTGCCAGTAGTAGTTTCACCCAGGACAGCTTTGCTCCTAACTATGGCTACACCTTC. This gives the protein CASSSFTQDSFAPNYGYTF.

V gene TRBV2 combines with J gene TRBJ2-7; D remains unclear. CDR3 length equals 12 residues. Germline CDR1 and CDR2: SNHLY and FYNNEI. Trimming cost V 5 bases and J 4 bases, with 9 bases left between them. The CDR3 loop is CASSPVKYEQYF. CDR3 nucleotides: TGTGCCAGCAGTCCGGTGAAATACGAGCAGTACTTC.

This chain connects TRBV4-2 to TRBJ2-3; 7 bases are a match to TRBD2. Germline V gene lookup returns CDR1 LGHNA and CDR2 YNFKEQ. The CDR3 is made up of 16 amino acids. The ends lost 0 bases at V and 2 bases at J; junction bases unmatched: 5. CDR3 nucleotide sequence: TGTGCCAGCAGCCAAGATTTGCGGGGGATCACAGATACGCAGTATTTT. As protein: CASSQDLRGITDTQYF.

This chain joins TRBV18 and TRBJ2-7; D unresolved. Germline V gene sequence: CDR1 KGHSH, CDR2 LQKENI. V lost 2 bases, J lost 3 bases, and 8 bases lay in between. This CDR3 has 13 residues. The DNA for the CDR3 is TGTGCCAGCTCACCATTGAACGGCTACGAGCAGTACTTC. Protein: CASSPLNGYEQYF.

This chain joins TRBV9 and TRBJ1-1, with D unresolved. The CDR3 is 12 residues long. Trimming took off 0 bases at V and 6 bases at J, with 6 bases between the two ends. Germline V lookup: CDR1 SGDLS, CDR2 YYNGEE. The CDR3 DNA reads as TGTGCCAGCAGCGTAGTAGGGTCTGAAGCTTTCTTT. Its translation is CASSVVGSEAFF.

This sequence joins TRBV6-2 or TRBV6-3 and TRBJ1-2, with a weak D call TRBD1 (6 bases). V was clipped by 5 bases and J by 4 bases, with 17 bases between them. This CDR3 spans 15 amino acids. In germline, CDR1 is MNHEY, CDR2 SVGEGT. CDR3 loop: CASSGTQPLIYGYTF. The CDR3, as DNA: TGTGCCAGCAGTGGGACACAGCCATTAATCTATGGCTACACCTTC.

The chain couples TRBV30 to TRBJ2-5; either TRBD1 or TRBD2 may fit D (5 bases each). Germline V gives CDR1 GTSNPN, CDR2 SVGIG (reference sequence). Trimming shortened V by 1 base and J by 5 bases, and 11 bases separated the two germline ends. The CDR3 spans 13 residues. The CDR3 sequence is CAWSGGWGETQYF. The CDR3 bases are TGTGCCTGGAGTGGGGGATGGGGGGAGACCCAGTACTTC.